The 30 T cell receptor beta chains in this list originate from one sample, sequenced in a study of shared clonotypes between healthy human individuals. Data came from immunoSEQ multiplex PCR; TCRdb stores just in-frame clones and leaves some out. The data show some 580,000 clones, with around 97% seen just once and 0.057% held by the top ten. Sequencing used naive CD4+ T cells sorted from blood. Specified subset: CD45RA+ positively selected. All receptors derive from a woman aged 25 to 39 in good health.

Written as DNA, the CDR3 is TGCGCCAGCAGCTCCCCCCGGACAGGCGTCCTAGGGAAGAGCTCCTACAATGAGCAGTTCTTC. It encodes CASSSPRTGVLGKSSYNEQFF. This rearrangement joins TRBV5-1 to TRBJ2-1; 7 positions match TRBD1. From germline, CDR1 is SGHRS and CDR2 YFSETQ. V was pared by 3 bases and J by 0 bases, with 21 bases of the junction left unmatched. The CDR3 consists of 21 residues.

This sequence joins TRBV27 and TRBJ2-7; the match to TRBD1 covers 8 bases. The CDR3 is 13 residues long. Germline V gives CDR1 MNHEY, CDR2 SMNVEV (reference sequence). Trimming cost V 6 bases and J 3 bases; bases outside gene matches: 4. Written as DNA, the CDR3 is TGTGCCAGCAGAAGGACAGGGATCTACGAGCAGTACTTC. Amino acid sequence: CASRRTGIYEQYF.

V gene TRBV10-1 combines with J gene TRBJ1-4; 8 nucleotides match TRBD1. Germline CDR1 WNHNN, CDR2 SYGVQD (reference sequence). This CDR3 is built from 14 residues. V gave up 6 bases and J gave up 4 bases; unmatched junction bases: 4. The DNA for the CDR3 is TGCGCCAGCAGGCTGACAGGGGTTAATGAAAAACTGTTTTTT. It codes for CASRLTGVNEKLFF.

This chain's CDR3 is CASSQQGTGNTIYF. The CDR3 DNA sequence: TGCGCCAGCAGCCAACAGGGTACTGGAAACACCATATATTTT. The chain combines TRBV4-1 with TRBJ1-3, with a possible D match to TRBD1 (5 bases). The germline V and J ends were trimmed by 2 bases and 2 bases, with 7 bases remaining between them. This CDR3 contains 14 residues. Germline-derived CDR1 and CDR2 are MGHRA and YSYEKL.

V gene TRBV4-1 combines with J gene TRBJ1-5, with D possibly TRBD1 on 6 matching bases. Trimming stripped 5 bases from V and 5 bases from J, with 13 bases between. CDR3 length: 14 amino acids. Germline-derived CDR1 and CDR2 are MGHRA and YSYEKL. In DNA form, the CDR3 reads TGCGCCAGCAGCTCCGGGACACCCTATCAGCCCCAGCATTTT. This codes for CASSSGTPYQPQHF.

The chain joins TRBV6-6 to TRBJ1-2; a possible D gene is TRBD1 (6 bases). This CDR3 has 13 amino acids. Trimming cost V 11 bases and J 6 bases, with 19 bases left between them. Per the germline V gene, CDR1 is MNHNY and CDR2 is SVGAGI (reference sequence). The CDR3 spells CAASQGRLDGYTF. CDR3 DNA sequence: TGTGCCGCGTCACAGGGTAGGCTGGATGGCTACACCTTC.

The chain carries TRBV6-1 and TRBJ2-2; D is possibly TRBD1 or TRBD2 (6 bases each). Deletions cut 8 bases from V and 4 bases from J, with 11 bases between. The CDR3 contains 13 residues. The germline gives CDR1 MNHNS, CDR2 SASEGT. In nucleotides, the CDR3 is TGTGCCAGCCGGCCGGGGGCCACCGGGGAGCTGTTTTTT. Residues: CASRPGATGELFF.

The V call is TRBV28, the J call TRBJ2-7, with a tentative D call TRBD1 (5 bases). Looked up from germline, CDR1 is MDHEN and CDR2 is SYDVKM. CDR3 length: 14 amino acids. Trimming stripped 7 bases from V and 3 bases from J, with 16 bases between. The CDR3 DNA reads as TGTGCCAGCAATAAGCCAGGGAAGAGCTACGAGCAGTACTTC. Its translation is CASNKPGKSYEQYF.

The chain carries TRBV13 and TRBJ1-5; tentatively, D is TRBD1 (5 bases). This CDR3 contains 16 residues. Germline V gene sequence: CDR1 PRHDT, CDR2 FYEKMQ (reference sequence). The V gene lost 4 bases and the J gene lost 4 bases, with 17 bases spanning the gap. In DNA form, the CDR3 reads TGTGCCAGCAGCTGGGGCCAAAACCCACCGAATCAGCCCCAGCATTTT. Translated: CASSWGQNPPNQPQHF.

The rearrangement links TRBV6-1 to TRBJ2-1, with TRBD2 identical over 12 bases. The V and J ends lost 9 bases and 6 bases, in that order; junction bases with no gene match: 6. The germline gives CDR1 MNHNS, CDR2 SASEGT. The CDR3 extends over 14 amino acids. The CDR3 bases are TGTGCCAGTGGGAGACTAGCGGGAGCCAATGAGCAGTTCTTC. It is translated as CASGRLAGANEQFF.

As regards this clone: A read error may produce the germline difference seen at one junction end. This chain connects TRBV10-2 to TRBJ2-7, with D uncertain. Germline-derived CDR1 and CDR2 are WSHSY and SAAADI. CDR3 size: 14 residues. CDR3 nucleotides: TGCGCCAGCAGGGTAGGAGACCTCTCCTACGAGCAGCACTTC. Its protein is CASRVGDLSYEQHF.

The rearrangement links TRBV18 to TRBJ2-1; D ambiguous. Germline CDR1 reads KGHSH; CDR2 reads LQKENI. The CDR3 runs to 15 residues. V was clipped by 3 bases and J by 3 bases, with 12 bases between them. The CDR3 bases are TGTGCCAGCTCACCTACACCCGTTAGCTACAATGAGCAGTTCTTC. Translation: CASSPTPVSYNEQFF.

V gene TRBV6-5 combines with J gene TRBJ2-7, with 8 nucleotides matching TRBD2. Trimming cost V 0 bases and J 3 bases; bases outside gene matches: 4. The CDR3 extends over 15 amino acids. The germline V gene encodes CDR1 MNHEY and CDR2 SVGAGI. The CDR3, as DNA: TGTGCCAGCAGTTACTCGAGCGGGAGAGGCTACGAGCAGTACTTC. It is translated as CASSYSSGRGYEQYF.

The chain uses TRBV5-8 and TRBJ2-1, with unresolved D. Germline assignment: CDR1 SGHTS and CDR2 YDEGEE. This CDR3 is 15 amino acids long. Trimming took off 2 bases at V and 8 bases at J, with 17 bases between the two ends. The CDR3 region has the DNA TGTGCCAGCAGCTTAACCTCGGACCCCCGCTATGAGCAGTTCTTC. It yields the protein CASSLTSDPRYEQFF. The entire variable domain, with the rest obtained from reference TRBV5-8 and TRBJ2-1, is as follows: EAGVTQSPTHLIKTRGQQATLRCSPISGHTSVYWYQQALGLGLQFLLWYDEGEERNRGNFPPRFSGRQFPNYSSELNVNALELEDSALYLCASSLTSDPRYEQFFGPGTRLTVL.

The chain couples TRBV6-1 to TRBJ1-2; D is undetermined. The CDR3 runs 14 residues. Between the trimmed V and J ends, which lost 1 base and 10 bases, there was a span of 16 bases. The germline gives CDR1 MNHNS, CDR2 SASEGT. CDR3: CASSEGRVPGPYTF. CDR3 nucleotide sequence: TGTGCCAGCAGTGAAGGGCGTGTTCCGGGCCCCTACACCTTC.

In DNA, the CDR3 is TGTGCCAGCGGCTCCTTGCGGGAGATCAATGAGCAGTTCTTC. This sequence encodes CASGSLREINEQFF. V and J are TRBV2 and TRBJ2-1; 7 bases align to TRBD2. Per germline, CDR1 SNHLY and CDR2 FYNNEI. The CDR3 is 14 amino acids. V was pared by 8 bases and J by 6 bases, with 10 bases of the junction left unmatched.

CDR3 bases: TGTGCCAGCAGGGCAGATTCACCCTATGGCTACACCTTC. Amino acid sequence: CASRADSPYGYTF. The chain links TRBV6-1 to TRBJ1-2; D is unresolved. The ends were cut back, 6 bases at V and 4 bases at J, with 12 bases in the middle. The CDR3 contains 13 residues. Germline values: CDR1 MNHNS, CDR2 SASEGT.

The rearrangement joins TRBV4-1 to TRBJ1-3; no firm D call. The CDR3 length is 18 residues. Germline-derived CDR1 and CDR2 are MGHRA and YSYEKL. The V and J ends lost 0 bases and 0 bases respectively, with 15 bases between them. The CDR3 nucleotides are TGCGCCAGCAGCCAAGATCTAATTCTCCTTAGCTCTGGAAACACCATATATTTT. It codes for CASSQDLILLSSGNTIYF.

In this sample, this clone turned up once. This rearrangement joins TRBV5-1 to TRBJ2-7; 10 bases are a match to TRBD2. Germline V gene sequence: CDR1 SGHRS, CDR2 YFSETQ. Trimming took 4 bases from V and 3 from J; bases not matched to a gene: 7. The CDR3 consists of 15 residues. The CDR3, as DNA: TGCGCCAGCAGCGCACTAGCGGGACTCAACTACGAGCAGTACTTC. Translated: CASSALAGLNYEQYF.

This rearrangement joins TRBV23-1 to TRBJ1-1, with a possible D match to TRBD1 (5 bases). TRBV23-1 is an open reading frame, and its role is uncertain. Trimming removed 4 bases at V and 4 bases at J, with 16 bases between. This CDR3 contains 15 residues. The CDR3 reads CASSLFDLRGTEAFF. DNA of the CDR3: TGCGCCAGCAGTCTGTTCGACTTAAGGGGCACTGAAGCTTTCTTT.

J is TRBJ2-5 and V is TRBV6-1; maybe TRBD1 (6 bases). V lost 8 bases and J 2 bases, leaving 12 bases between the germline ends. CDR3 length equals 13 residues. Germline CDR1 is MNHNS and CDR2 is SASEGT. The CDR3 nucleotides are TGTGCCAGCGAAAGCGGACAGCAAGAGACCCAGTACTTC. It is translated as CASESGQQETQYF.

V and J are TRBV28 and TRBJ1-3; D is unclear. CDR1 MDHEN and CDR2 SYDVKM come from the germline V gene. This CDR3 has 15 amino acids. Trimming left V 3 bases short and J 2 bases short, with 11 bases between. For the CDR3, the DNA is TGTGCCAGCAGTTTCGGTGGGGTGACTGGAAACACCATATATTTT. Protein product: CASSFGGVTGNTIYF.

The CDR3 nucleotides read TGCGCCAGCAGCGGGATAAGAGCGGGAGAGTCAACCGGGGAGCTGTTTTTT. Protein product: CASSGIRAGESTGELFF. This chain connects TRBV5-1 to TRBJ2-2, with 8 bases lining up with TRBD2. The V segment lost 4 bases and the J segment 5 bases; nucleotides outside the gene matches: 13. The CDR3 contains 17 residues. In germline, CDR1 is SGHRS, CDR2 YFSETQ.

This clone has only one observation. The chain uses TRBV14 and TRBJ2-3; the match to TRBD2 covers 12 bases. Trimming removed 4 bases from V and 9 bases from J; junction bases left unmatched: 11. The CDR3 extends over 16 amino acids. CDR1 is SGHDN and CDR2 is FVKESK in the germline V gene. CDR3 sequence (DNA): TGTGCCAGCAGCCGCGAACTAGCGGGAGGCTCCAGCACGCAGTATTTT. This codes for CASSRELAGGSSTQYF.

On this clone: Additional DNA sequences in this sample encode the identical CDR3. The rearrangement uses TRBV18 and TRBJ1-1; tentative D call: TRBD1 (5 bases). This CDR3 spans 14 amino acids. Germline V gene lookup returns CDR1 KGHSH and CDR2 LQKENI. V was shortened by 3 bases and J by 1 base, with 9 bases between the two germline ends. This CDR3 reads CASSPGAGNTEAFF. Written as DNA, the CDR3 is TGTGCCAGCTCACCTGGGGCGGGGAACACTGAAGCTTTCTTT. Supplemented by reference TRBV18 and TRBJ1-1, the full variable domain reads NAGVMQNPRHLVRRRGQEARLRCSPMKGHSHVYWYRQLPEEGLKFMVYLQKENIIDESGMPKERFSAEFPKEGPSILRIQQVVRGDSAAYFCASSPGAGNTEAFFGQGTRLTVV.

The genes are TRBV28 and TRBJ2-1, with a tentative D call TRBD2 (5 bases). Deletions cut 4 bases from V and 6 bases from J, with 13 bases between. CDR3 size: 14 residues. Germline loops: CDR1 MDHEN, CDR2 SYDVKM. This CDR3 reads CASSSPGSVNEQFF. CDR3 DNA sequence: TGTGCCAGCAGTTCCCCGGGTAGCGTCAATGAGCAGTTCTTC.

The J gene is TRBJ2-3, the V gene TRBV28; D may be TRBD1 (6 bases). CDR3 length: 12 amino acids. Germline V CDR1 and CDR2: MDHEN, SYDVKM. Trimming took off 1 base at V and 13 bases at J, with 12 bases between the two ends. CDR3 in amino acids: CASSLSRGSEYF. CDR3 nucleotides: TGTGCCAGCAGTTTATCGAGGGGGTCGGAGTATTTT.

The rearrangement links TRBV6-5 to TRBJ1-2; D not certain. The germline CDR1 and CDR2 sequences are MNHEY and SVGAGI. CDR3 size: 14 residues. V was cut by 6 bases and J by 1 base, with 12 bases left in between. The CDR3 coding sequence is TGTGCCAGCAGACACCCCACAAGTAACTATGGCTACACCTTC. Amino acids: CASRHPTSNYGYTF.

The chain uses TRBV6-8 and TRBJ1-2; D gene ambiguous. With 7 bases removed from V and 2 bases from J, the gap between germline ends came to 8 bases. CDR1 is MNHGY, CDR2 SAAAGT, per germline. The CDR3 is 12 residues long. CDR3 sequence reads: CASTGSNYGYTF. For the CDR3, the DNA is TGTGCCAGCACCGGCAGCAACTATGGCTACACCTTC.

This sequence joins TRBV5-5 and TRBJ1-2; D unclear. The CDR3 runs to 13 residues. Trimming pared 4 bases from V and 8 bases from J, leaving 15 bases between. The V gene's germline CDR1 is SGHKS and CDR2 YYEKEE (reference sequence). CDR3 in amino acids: CASSRDGGKGYTF. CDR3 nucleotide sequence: TGTGCCAGCAGCCGAGACGGTGGCAAGGGCTACACCTTC. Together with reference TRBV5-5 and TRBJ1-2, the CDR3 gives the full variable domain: DAGVTQSPTHLIKTRGQQVTLRCSPISGHKSVSWYQQVLGQGPQFIFQYYEKEERGRGNFPDRFSARQFPNYSSELNVNALLLGDSALYLCASSRDGGKGYTFGSGTRLTVV.